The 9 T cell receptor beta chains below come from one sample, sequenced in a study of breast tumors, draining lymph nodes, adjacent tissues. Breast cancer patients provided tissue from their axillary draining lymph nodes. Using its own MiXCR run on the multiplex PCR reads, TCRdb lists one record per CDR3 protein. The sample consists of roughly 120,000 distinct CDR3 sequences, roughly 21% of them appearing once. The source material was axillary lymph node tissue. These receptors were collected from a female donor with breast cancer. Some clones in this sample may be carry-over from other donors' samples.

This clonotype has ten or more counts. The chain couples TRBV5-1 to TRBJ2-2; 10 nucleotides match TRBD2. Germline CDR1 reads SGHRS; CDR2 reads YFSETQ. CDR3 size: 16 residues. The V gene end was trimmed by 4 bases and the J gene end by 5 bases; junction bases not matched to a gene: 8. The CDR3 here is CASSGPGLARTGELFF. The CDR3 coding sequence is TGCGCCAGCAGCGGTCCGGGACTAGCGAGGACCGGGGAGCTGTTTTTT.

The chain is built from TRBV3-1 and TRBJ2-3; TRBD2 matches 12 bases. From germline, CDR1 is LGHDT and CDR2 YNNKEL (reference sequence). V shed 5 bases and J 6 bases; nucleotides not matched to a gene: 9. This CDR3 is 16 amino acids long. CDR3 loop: CASSSSGGGVWDTQYF. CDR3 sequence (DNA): TGTGCCAGCAGCTCTAGCGGGGGGGGCGTATGGGATACGCAGTATTTT.

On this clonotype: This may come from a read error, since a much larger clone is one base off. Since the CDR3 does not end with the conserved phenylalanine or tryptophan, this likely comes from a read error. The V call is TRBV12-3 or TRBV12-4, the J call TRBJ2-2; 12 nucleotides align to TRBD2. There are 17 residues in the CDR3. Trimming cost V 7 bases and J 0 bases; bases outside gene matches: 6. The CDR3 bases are TGTGCCAGCACCGATACTAGCGGGGGGCCGAACACCGGGGAGCTGTTTCTT. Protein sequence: CASTDTSGGPNTGELFL.

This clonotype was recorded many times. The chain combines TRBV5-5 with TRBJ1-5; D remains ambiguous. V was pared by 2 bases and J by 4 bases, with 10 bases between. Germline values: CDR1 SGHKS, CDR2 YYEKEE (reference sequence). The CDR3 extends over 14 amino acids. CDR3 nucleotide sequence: TGTGCCAGCAGCTTTGGGCGTTCAAATCAGCCCCAGCATTTT. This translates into CASSFGRSNQPQHF.

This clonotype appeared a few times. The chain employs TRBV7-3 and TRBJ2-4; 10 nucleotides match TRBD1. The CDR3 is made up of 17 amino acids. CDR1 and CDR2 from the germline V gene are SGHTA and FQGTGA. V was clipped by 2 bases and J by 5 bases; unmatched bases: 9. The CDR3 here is CASSLRPPGQGQNIQYF. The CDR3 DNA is TGTGCCAGCAGCTTACGTCCGCCGGGACAGGGGCAAAACATTCAGTACTTC.

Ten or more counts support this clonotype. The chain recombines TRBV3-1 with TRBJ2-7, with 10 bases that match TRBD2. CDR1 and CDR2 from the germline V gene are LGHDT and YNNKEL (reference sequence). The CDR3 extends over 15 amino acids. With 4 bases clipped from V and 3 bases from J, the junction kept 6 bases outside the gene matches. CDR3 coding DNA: TGTGCCAGCAGCCCCGAACTAGCGGGGAGCTACGAGCAGTACTTC. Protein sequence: CASSPELAGSYEQYF.

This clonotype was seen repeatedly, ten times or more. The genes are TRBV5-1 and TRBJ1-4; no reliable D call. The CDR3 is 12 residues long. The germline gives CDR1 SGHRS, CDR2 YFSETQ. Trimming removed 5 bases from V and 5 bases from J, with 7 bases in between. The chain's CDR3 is CASRQENEKLFF. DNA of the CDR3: TGCGCCAGCAGGCAGGAGAATGAAAAACTGTTTTTT.

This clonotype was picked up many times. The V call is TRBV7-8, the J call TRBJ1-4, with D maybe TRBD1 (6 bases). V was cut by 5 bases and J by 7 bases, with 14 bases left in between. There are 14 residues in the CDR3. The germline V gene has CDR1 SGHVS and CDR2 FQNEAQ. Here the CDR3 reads CASSPTGLGEKLFF. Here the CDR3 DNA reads TGTGCCAGCAGCCCCACAGGGTTGGGTGAAAAACTGTTTTTT.

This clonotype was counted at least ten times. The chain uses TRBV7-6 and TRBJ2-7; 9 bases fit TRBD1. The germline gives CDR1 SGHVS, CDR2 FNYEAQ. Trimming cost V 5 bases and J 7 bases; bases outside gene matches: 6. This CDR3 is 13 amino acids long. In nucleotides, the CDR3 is TGTGCCAGCAGCCAACAGGGGGCGAGGGAGCAGTACTTC. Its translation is CASSQQGAREQYF.